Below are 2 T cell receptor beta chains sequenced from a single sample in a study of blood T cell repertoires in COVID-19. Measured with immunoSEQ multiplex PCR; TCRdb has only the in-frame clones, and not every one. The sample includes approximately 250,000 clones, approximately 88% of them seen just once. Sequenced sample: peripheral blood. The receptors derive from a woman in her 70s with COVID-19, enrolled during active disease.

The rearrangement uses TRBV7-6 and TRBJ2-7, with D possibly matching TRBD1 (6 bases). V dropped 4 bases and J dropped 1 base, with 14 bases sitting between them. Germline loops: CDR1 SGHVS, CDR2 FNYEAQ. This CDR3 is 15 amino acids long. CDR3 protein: CASSSPLRGSYEQYF. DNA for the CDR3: TGTGCCAGCAGCTCACCCTTGAGGGGGTCCTACGAGCAGTACTTC. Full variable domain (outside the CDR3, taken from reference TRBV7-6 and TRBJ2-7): GAGVSQSPRYKVTKRGQDVALRCDPISGHVSLYWYRQALGQGPEFLTYFNYEAQQDKSGLPNDRFSAERPEGSISTLTIQRTEQRDSAMYRCASSSPLRGSYEQYFGPGTRLTVT.

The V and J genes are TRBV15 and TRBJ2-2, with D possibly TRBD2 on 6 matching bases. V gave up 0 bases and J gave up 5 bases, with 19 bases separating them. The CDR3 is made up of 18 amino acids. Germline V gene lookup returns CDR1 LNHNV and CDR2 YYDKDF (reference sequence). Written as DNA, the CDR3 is TGTGCCACCAGCAGAGATTACTCTGGCGGGACGTTAACCGGGGAGCTGTTTTTT. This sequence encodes CATSRDYSGGTLTGELFF.